The table lists the clone carrying this T cell receptor (beta chain) with a few counts. The source of the sample is a study of T cells in Graves' hyperthyroidism and ophthalmopathy. Amplification yielded TCR beta CDR3 regions, with RNA transcripts as the source. HTBI primers were the set used in a first-round RT-PCR of the TCR CDR3. TCRdb re-called the multiplex PCR reads with MiXCR, one entry per CDR3 protein. The top ten clones hold roughly 4.8% of a sample with about 420,000 distinct CDR3 sequences, around 15% of them seen once. This CDR3 spans 16 amino acids. The germline gives CDR1 SEHNR, CDR2 FQNEAQ (reference sequence). The germline V and J ends were trimmed by 6 bases and 1 base, with 15 bases remaining between them.

J is TRBJ2-2 and V is TRBV7-9; unclear D gene. Specimen: blood. The sequence derives from a woman under 30 with Graves' hyperthyroidism. The CDR3 loop reads CASRTNRALNTGELFF. For the CDR3, the DNA is TGTGCCAGCAGGACCAACCGGGCTTTGAACACCGGGGAGCTGTTTTTT.